The rows below give T cell receptor beta chains drawn from one sample of a study of T cell repertoires in cytomegalovirus infection. TCRdb passed the reads through MiXCR, listing each CDR3 protein once. The sample lists about 740,000 distinct CDR3 sequences, roughly 36% occurring once. Sequenced sample: PBMCs. The receptors come from a human donor in good health (CMV status not recorded). Some clones in this sample may be carry-over from other donors' samples. CDR3s include the opening cysteine and the closing phenylalanine or tryptophan. A D gene is named only where the DNA matches it firmly. Size is stated for part of the rows, as once, few or many counts, or as a class when the clone is expanded.

>TRBD2|TRBJ2-1|TRBV6-5|15|.
CASSIAGVICNEQFF
TGTGCCAGCAGTATAGCGGGAGTAATCTGCAATGAGCAGTTCTTC
>.|TRBJ2-5|TRBV27|16|few
CASSSPRWEGGETQYF
TGTGCCAGCAGTTCCCCGAGGTGGGAAGGTGGGGAGACCCAGTACTTC
>TRBD2|TRBJ2-7|TRBV6-5|16|few
CASSYSSGMASYEQYF
TGTGCCAGCAGTTACTCTAGCGGGATGGCCTCCTACGAGCAGTACTTC
>TRBD2|TRBJ2-1|TRBV7-9|15|.
CASSLARGGRTEQFF
TGTGCCAGCAGCTTAGCGCGGGGCGGGAGAACTGAGCAGTTCTTC
>.|TRBJ2-5|TRBV11-2|14|.
CASSQAQGEETQYF
TGTGCCAGCAGCCAGGCACAGGGCGAAGAGACCCAGTACTTC
>TRBD1|TRBJ1-5|TRBV24-1|15|.
CATSESTGINQPQHF
TGTGCCACCAGTGAGTCGACAGGGATAAATCAGCCCCAGCATTTT
>.|TRBJ1-6|TRBV4-2|16|.
CASSQENRRYNSPLHF
TGTGCCAGCAGCCAAGAAAACAGGCGCTATAATTCACCCCTCCACTTT
>.|TRBJ1-5|TRBV7-2|15|many
CASSLYGGGGQPQHF
TGTGCCAGCAGCTTATACGGGGGGGGAGGTCAGCCCCAGCATTTT
>TRBD2|TRBJ2-7|TRBV12-3/TRBV12-4|13|few
CASSWREELEQYF
TGTGCCAGCAGTTGGCGGGAGGAACTCGAGCAGTACTTC
>TRBD1|TRBJ2-1|TRBV7-2|14|many
CASSLRGQLNEQFF
TGTGCCAGCAGCTTAAGGGGACAGCTTAATGAGCAGTTCTTC
>.|TRBJ1-1|TRBV28|15|few
CASSNPAVMNTEAFF
TGTGCCAGCAGTAATCCGGCCGTCATGAACACTGAAGCTTTCTTT
>.|TRBJ1-1|TRBV7-8|15|many
CASSLAGYKNTEAFF
TGTGCCAGCAGCTTAGCGGGGTACAAGAACACTGAAGCTTTCTTT
>TRBD1|TRBJ2-7|TRBV6-5|13|.
CASRPTGRVEQYF
TGTGCCAGCAGGCCGACAGGGCGGGTCGAGCAGTACTTC
>.|TRBJ2-7|TRBV11-2|16|.
CASILVLRGVTYEQYF
TGTGCCAGCATCTTAGTGTTACGAGGGGTGACTTACGAGCAGTACTTC
>TRBD1|TRBJ1-2|TRBV5-1|16|few
CASSPRTGQANYGYTF
TGCGCCAGCAGCCCCCGGACAGGGCAGGCTAACTATGGCTACACCTTC
>TRBD1|TRBJ2-5|TRBV6-2/TRBV6-3|14|many
CASSTGQDQETQYF
TGTGCCAGCAGTACCGGACAGGATCAAGAGACCCAGTACTTC
>.|TRBJ1-2|TRBV7-8|14|many
CASTPGGAGYGYTF
TGTGCCAGCACCCCGGGGGGCGCAGGCTATGGCTACACCTTC
>TRBD1|TRBJ1-1|TRBV29-1|15|few
CSVGGRDRGRVEAFF
TGCAGCGTTGGGGGCCGGGACAGGGGACGAGTTGAAGCTTTCTTT
>TRBD1|TRBJ2-1|TRBV11-2|14|few
CASSLPRQGYEQFF
TGTGCCAGCAGCTTACCCCGACAGGGTTATGAGCAGTTCTTC
>TRBD1|TRBJ1-1|TRBV20-1|15|.
CSAPFPGTGNTEAFF
TGCAGTGCTCCTTTTCCCGGGACAGGGAACACTGAAGCTTTCTTT
>.|TRBJ2-7|TRBV7-2|15|few
CASYGTGTSSYEQYF
TGTGCCAGCTACGGTACAGGGACGAGCTCCTACGAGCAGTACTTC
>.|TRBJ2-7|TRBV5-5|15|.
CASSLRGDTPNEQYF
TGTGCCAGCAGCTTGCGGGGAGATACTCCGAACGAGCAGTACTTC
>.|TRBJ2-7|TRBV5-6|13|few
CASSSRPLGEQYF
TGTGCCAGCAGCTCCAGACCGTTAGGCGAGCAGTACTTC
>.|TRBJ2-4|TRBV5-4|17|.
CASSFFTGDLAKNIQYF
TGTGCCAGCAGCTTCTTTACAGGGGACTTAGCCAAAAACATTCAGTACTTC
>TRBD2|TRBJ2-1|TRBV7-8|16|.
CASIIPQASGINEQFF
TGTGCCAGCATCATCCCTCAGGCTAGCGGGATTAATGAGCAGTTCTTC
>TRBD2|TRBJ2-1|TRBV28|15|many
CASSLTSGGDNEQFF
TGTGCCAGCAGCCTAACTAGCGGAGGGGACAATGAGCAGTTCTTC
>.|TRBJ2-7|TRBV29-1|13|few
CSVEGPASYEQYF
TGCAGCGTTGAAGGGCCTGCTAGTTATGAGCAGTACTTC
>.|TRBJ1-6|TRBV7-9|15|few
CASSRGGGYNSPLHF
TGTGCCAGCAGCCGCGGGGGGGGTTATAATTCACCCCTCCACTTT
>.|TRBJ2-3|TRBV5-1|15|.
CASSLAAGFTDTQYF
TGCGCCAGCAGCTTAGCAGCGGGTTTCACAGATACGCAGTATTTT
>.|TRBJ2-7|TRBV5-5|13|.
CASSPAPNYEQYF
TGTGCCAGCAGTCCCGCTCCGAACTACGAGCAGTACTTC
>.|TRBJ2-1|TRBV5-1|16|.
CASSPAIGASYNEQFF
TGCGCCAGCAGCCCCGCTATCGGGGCTTCCTACAATGAGCAGTTCTTC
>.|TRBJ2-7|TRBV7-2|12|many
CASSLVDYEQYF
TGTGCCAGCAGCTTAGTGGACTACGAGCAGTACTTC
>.|TRBJ1-1|TRBV19|14|.
CASSIGRDGTEAFF
TGTGCCAGTAGTATAGGTCGGGACGGAACTGAAGCTTTCTTT
>.|TRBJ1-1|TRBV4-1|18|.
CASSQDHTAKSKNTEAFF
TGCGCCAGCAGCCAAGATCATACAGCCAAAAGCAAAAACACTGAAGCTTTCTTT
>TRBD2|TRBJ2-3|TRBV27|18|.
CASSLRAFSSGTLDTQYF
TGTGCCAGCAGTTTAAGGGCCTTCTCTAGCGGGACATTGGATACGCAGTATTTT
>.|TRBJ1-5|TRBV11-2|14|.
CASSLEISGQPQHF
TGTGCCAGCAGCTTAGAGATATCTGGTCAGCCCCAGCATTTT
>.|TRBJ2-7|TRBV6-5|14|.
CASRDLGQTYEQYF
TGTGCCAGCAGGGATCTTGGCCAGACCTACGAGCAGTACTTC
>TRBD1|TRBJ1-2|TRBV6-1|16|few
CASSDILPGQGYGYTF
TGTGCCAGCAGTGATATATTACCGGGACAGGGGTATGGCTACACCTTC
>.|TRBJ1-5|TRBV20-1|11|.
CSASRNQPQHF
TGCAGTGCTAGCCGTAATCAGCCCCAGCATTTT
>.|TRBJ2-7|TRBV7-8|16|few
CASSLRFGRGAHEQYF
TGTGCCAGCAGCTTAAGGTTTGGTAGGGGGGCCCACGAGCAGTACTTC
>TRBD2|TRBJ2-7|TRBV5-1|19|.
CASSSTSRSGRAFAYEQYF
TGCGCCAGCAGCTCAACCTCGAGGAGCGGGAGGGCCTTTGCCTACGAGCAGTACTTC
>.|TRBJ2-5|TRBV24-1|15|.
CATSDFRSGTRVQYF
TGTGCCACCAGTGATTTTAGGAGCGGGACAAGGGTCCAGTACTTC
>.|TRBJ2-5|TRBV7-2|14|.
CASSLRLGEETQYF
TGTGCCAGCAGCTTACGACTTGGGGAGGAGACCCAGTACTTC
>.|TRBJ1-5|TRBV28|18|.
CASSFRGKRGNSNQPQHF
TGTGCCAGCAGTTTCAGGGGAAAAAGAGGAAATAGCAATCAGCCCCAGCATTTT
>TRBD1|TRBJ1-1|TRBV27|15|.
CASIATGTGLTEAFF
TGTGCCAGCATAGCCACCGGGACAGGGCTCACTGAAGCTTTCTTT
>.|TRBJ2-3|TRBV6-1|16|.
CASIEGTRIGADTQYF
TGTGCCAGCATTGAGGGGACCCGGATTGGGGCAGATACGCAGTATTTT
>.|TRBJ2-7|TRBV7-2|13|.
CSSSPHGAGEQYF
TGTTCCAGCAGCCCCCATGGGGCTGGCGAGCAATACTTC
>.|TRBJ2-2|TRBV7-2|13|.
CASSTGPTGELFF
TGTGCCAGCAGCACGGGCCCAACCGGGGAGCTGTTTTTT
>TRBD1|TRBJ1-4|TRBV20-1|16|.
CSARESAGRGGEKLFF
TGCAGTGCTAGAGAATCGGCGGGTCGAGGGGGCGAAAAACTGTTTTTT